This record looks at one T cell receptor (beta chain) sequence and its context. The data derive from a study of blood T cell repertoires in COVID-19. Study overall: Researchers got acute and convalescent COVID-19 samples from the United States, Italy and Spain.

Assay: immunoSEQ multiplex PCR; the TCRdb copy retains only in-frame clones and omits some. The sample contains some 260,000 clones, around 90% of which appear only once. Germline CDR1 reads SGHKS; CDR2 reads YYEKEE (reference sequence). The CDR3 is 16 residues long. Losses at the gene ends were 5 bases for V and 2 bases for J; bases not matched to a gene: 11. Seattle patients were enrolled during active infection and followed longitudinally. The sequence was collected from a woman in her sixties or seventies with COVID-19, enrolled during active disease. Source material: peripheral blood. The chain joins TRBV5-5 to TRBJ2-7; 9 nucleotides match TRBD2. The CDR3 here is CASRTQGSSGTYEQYF. CDR3 coding DNA: TGTGCCAGCAGGACACAGGGTTCTAGCGGGACCTACGAGCAGTACTTC. Full variable domain (missing parts from reference TRBV5-5 and TRBJ2-7): DAGVTQSPTHLIKTRGQQVTLRCSPISGHKSVSWYQQVLGQGPQFIFQYYEKEERGRGNFPDRFSARQFPNYSSELNVNALLLGDSALYLCASRTQGSSGTYEQYFGPGTRLTVT.